The 3 T cell receptor beta chains below all came from one sample that was sequenced in a study of T cell repertoires in cytomegalovirus infection. TCRdb reanalysed the reads using MiXCR and keeps one entry per CDR3 protein. The sample has about 440,000 distinct CDR3 sequences; roughly 30% are singletons. Material: PBMCs. The receptors here all came from a human donor in good health (CMV status not recorded). Some clones in this sample may be carry-over from other donors' samples.

The chain carries TRBV29-1 and TRBJ1-3, with D uncertain. The V and J ends lost 6 bases and 4 bases respectively, with 16 bases between them. The CDR3 contains 14 residues. Germline V gene data show CDR1 as SQVTM and CDR2 as ANQGSEA. The DNA for the CDR3 is TGCAGCGTAGCTCAGAACGCTCCGGGAAACACCATATATTTT. Translated, it gives CSVAQNAPGNTIYF.

In this sample, this clonotype turned up many times. The rearrangement joins TRBV25-1 to TRBJ1-3; 7 bases fit TRBD1. Losses at the gene ends were 6 bases for V and 0 bases for J; bases not matched to a gene: 11. The CDR3 has 17 residues. Germline V gene lookup returns CDR1 MGHDK and CDR2 SYGVNS. The CDR3 coding sequence is TGTGCCAGCAGGGACGTCCGGGACAGCTCCTCTGGAAACACCATATATTTT. Amino acid sequence: CASRDVRDSSSGNTIYF.

The gene calls are TRBV7-9 and TRBJ2-4; 7 bases match TRBD2. The CDR3 is 16 amino acids. Germline CDR1 reads SEHNR; CDR2 reads FQNEAQ (reference sequence). V gave up 3 bases and J gave up 0 bases; unmatched junction bases: 5. In nucleotides, the CDR3 is TGTGCCAGCAGCTTCTCTAGCGGACTAGCCAAAAACATTCAGTACTTC. This translates into CASSFSSGLAKNIQYF. Filled out from reference TRBV7-9 and TRBJ2-4, the complete variable domain reads DTGVSQNPRHKITKRGQNVTFRCDPISEHNRLYWYRQTLGQGPEFLTYFQNEAQLEKSRLLSDRFSAERPKGSFSTLEIQRTEQGDSAMYLCASSFSSGLAKNIQYFGAGTRLSVL.